This T cell receptor (beta chain) was identified in a study of human T cells and chemical hapten exposure. Study at large: Mostly female, the patients presented with alopecia areata, totalis or universalis. Study-wide findings and caveats: Donors' alopecia may make their immune response differ from healthy people's. DPC sensitization did not alter TCRs above 1 in 1000 frequency. Counts of expanded TCRs (at PT1) showed a positive correlation with patch test score.

This CDR3 spans 15 amino acids. V shed 0 bases and J 4 bases; nucleotides not matched to a gene: 3. CDR1 is SGHNT, CDR2 YYREEE, per germline (reference sequence). Time point defined: patch test 3, about 24 weeks after DPC sensitization. Treatment given: therapeutic diphenylcyclopropenone sensitization with weekly scalp DPC. TCRdb ran MiXCR on the RACE reads and lists one entry per CDR3 protein. The sample consists of over 55,000 distinct CDR3 sequences, roughly 10% of them appearing once. This clonotype was seen only a few times. Its antigen is undetermined. The clonotype comes from a woman between 50 and 59 years old with alopecia areata. Some clones in this sample may be carry-over from other donors' samples. The gene calls are TRBV5-4 and TRBJ1-3, with TRBD1 matching 8 bases. The material was whole blood, obtained in connection with sensitization to the hapten diphenylcyclopropenone (DPC). This CDR3 reads CASSLGGQGGNTIYF. The CDR3, as DNA: TGTGCCAGCAGCTTGGGAGGACAGGGAGGAAACACCATATATTTT.